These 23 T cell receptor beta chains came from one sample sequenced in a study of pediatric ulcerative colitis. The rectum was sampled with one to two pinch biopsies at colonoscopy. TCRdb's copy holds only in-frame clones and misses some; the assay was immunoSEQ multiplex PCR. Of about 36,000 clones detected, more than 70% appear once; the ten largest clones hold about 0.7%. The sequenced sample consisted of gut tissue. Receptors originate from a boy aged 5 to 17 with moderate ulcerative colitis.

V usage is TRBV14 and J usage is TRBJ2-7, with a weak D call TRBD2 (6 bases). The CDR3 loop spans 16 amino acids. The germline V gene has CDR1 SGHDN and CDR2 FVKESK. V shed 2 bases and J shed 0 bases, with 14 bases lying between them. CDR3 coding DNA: TGTGCCAGCAGCCAACATTCCGGGACTGGCTCCTACGAGCAGTACTTC. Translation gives CASSQHSGTGSYEQYF.

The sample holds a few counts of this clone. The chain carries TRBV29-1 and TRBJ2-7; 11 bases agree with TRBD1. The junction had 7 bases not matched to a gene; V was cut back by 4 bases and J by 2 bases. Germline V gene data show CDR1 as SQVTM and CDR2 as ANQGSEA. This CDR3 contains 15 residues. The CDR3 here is CSVVMSGQGAYEQYF. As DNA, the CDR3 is TGCAGCGTTGTAATGTCGGGACAGGGGGCCTACGAGCAGTACTTC.

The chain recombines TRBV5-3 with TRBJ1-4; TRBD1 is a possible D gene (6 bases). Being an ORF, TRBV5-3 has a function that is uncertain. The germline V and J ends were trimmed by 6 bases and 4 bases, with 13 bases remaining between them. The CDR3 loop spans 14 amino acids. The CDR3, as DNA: TGTGCCAGAACGCGAAGGGGGAATAATGAAAAACTGTTTTTT. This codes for CARTRRGNNEKLFF.

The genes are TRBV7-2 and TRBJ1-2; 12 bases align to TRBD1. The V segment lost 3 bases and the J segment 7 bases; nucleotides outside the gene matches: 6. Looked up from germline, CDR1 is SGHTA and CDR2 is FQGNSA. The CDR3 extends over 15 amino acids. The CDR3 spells CASSFPGQGAGGYTF. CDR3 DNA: TGTGCCAGCAGCTTTCCGGGACAGGGGGCGGGTGGCTACACCTTC. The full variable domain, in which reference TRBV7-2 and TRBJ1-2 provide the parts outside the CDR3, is GAGVSQSPSNKVTEKGKDVELRCDPISGHTALYWYRQSLGQGLEFLIYFQGNSAPDKSGLPSDRFSAERTGGSVSTLTIQRTQQEDSAVYLCASSFPGQGAGGYTFGSGTRLTVV.

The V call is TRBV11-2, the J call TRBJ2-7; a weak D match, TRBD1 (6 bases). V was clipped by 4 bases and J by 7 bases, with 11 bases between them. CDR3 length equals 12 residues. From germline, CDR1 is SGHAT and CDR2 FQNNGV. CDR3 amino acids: CASSSRQGEQYF. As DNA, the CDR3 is TGTGCCAGCAGCTCCCGCCAGGGGGAGCAGTACTTC.

The CDR3 is CAWSGGGSSNEKLFF. CDR3 sequence (DNA): TGTGCCTGGAGTGGAGGGGGCAGTTCAAATGAAAAACTGTTTTTT. The chain couples TRBV30 to TRBJ1-4, with 7 nucleotides matching TRBD1. This CDR3 has 15 residues. Trimming removed 1 base from V and 5 bases from J; junction bases left unmatched: 7. From germline, CDR1 is GTSNPN and CDR2 SVGIG (reference sequence).

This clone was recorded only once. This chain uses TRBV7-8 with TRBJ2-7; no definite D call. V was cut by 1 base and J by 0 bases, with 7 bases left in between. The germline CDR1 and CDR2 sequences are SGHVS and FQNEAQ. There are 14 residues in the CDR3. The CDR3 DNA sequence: TGTGCCAGCAGCTTAGATAGGAGCTCCTACGAGCAGTACTTC. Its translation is CASSLDRSSYEQYF.

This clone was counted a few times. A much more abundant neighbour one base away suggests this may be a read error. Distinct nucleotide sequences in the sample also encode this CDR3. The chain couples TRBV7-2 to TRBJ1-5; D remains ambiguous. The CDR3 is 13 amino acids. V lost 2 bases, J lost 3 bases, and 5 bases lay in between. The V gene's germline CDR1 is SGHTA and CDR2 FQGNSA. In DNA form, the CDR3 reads TGTGCCAGCAGCTTACGGGACAATCAGCCCCAGCATTTT. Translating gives CASSLRDNQPQHF.

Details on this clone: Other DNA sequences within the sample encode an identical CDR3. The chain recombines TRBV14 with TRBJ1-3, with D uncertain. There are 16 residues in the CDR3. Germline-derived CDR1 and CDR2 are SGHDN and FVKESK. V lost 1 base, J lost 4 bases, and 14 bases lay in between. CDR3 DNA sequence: TGTGCCAGCAGCCAAGTGCTGAGCAGCTCAGGAAACACCATATATTTT. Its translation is CASSQVLSSSGNTIYF.

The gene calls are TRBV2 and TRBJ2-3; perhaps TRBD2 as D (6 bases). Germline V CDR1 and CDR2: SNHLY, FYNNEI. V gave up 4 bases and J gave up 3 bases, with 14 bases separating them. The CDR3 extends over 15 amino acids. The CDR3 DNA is TGTGCCAGCAGTGCCCTGGGAGGATCTACAGATACGCAGTATTTT. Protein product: CASSALGGSTDTQYF.

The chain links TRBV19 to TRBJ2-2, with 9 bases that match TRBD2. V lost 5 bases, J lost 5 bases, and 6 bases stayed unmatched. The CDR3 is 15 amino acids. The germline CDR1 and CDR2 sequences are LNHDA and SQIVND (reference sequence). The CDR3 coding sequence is TGTGCCAGTAGTGAGGGGACTAGCAAAACCGGGGAGCTGTTTTTT. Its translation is CASSEGTSKTGELFF.

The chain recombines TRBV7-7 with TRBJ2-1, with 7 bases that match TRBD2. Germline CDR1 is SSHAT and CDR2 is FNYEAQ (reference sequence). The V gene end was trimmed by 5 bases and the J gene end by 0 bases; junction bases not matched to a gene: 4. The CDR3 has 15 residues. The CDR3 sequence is CASSPTSSSYNEQFF. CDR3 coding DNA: TGTGCCAGCAGCCCGACTAGCAGCTCCTACAATGAGCAGTTCTTC.

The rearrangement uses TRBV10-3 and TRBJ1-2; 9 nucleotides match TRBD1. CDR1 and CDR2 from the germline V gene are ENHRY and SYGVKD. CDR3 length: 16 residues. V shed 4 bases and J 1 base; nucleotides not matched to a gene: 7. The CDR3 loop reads CAISGSGTGFNYGYTF. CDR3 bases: TGTGCCATCAGTGGATCCGGGACAGGGTTTAACTATGGCTACACCTTC.

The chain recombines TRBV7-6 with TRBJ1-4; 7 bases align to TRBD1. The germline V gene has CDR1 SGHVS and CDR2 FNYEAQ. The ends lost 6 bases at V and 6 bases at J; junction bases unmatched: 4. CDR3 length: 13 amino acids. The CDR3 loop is CASRQGVDEKLFF. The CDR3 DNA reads TGTGCCAGCAGGCAGGGGGTGGATGAAAAACTGTTTTTT.

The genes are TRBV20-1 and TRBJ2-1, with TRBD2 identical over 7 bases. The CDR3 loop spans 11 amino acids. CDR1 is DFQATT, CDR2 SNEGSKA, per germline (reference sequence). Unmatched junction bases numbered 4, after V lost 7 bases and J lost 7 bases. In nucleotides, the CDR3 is TGCAGTGTTGATAGCGGGAATGAGCAGTTCTTC. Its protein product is CSVDSGNEQFF.

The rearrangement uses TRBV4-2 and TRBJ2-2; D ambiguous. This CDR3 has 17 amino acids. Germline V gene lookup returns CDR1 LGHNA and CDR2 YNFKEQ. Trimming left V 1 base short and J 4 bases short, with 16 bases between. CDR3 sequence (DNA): TGTGCCAGCAGCCAAGCGCTGAGCCTCGAGCTCACCGGGGAGCTGTTTTTT. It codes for CASSQALSLELTGELFF.

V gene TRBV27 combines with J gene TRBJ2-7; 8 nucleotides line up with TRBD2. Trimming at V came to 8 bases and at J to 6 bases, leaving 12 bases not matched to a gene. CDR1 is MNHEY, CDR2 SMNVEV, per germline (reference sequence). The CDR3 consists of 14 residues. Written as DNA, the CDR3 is TGTGCCAGCCGGCCCACGGGGGGGTGGGGCGAGCAGTACTTC. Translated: CASRPTGGWGEQYF.

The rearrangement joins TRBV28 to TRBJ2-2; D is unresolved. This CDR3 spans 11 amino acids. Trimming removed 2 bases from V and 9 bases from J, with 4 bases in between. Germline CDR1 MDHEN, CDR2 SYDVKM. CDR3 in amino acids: CASSLTRELFF. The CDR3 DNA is TGTGCCAGCAGTTTAACGCGGGAGCTGTTTTTT.

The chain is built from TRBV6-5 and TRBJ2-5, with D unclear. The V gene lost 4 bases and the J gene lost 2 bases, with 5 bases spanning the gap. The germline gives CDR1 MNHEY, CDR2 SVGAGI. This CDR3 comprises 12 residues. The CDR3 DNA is TGTGCCAGCAGTTTTGGGCAAGAGACCCAGTACTTC. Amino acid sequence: CASSFGQETQYF.

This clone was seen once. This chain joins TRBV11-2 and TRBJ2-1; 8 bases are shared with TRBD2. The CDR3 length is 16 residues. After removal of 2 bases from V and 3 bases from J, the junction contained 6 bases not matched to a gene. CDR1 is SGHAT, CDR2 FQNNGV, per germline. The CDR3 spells CASSLRLAPNYNEQFF. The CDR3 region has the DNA TGTGCCAGCAGCTTAAGACTAGCGCCCAACTACAATGAGCAGTTCTTC.

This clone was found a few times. The CDR3 protein is CASSGENYGYTF. In DNA form, the CDR3 reads TGTGCCAGCAGCGGGGAGAACTATGGCTACACCTTC. The rearrangement joins TRBV2 to TRBJ1-2; no clear D gene. The germline V gene encodes CDR1 SNHLY and CDR2 FYNNEI. Between the trimmed V and J ends, which lost 6 bases and 2 bases, there was a span of 7 bases. There are 12 residues in the CDR3.

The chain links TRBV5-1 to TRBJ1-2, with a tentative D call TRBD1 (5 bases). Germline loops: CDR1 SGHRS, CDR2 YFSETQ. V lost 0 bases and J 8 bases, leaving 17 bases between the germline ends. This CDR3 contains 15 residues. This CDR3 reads CASSLASGQGGGYTF. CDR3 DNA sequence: TGCGCCAGCAGCTTGGCTAGCGGGCAGGGAGGCGGCTACACCTTC.

CDR3 amino acids: CAISELAGAHSSYNEQFF. The CDR3 coding sequence is TGTGCCATCAGTGAACTAGCGGGGGCGCACAGCTCCTACAATGAGCAGTTCTTC. This chain connects TRBV10-3 to TRBJ2-1, with 11 nucleotides matching TRBD2. Germline trimming cut 3 bases from V and 0 bases from J; bases unmatched to any gene: 7. The CDR3 spans 18 residues. Germline V CDR1 and CDR2: ENHRY, SYGVKD.